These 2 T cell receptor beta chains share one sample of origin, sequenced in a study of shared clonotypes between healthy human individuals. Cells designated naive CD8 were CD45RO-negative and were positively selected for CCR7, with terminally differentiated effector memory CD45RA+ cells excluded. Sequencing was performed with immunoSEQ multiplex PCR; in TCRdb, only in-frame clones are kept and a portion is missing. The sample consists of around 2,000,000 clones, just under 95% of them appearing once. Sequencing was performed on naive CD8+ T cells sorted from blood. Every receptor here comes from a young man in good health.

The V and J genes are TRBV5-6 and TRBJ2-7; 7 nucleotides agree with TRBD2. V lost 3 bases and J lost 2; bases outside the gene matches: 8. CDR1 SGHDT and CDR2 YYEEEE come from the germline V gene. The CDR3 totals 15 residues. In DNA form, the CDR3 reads TGTGCCAGCAGCTCAACCGGACTAGGGGCCTACGAGCAGTACTTC. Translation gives CASSSTGLGAYEQYF. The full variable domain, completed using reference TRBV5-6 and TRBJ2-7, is DAGVTQSPTHLIKTRGQQVTLRCSPKSGHDTVSWYQQALGQGPQFIFQYYEEEERQRGNFPDRFSGHQFPNYSSELNVNALLLGDSALYLCASSSTGLGAYEQYFGPGTRLTVT.

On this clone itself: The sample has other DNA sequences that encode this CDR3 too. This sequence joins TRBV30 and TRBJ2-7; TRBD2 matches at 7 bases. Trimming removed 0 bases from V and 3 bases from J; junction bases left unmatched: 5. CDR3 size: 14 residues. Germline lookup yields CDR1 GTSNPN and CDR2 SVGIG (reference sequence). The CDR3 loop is CAWSVGGGGYEQYF. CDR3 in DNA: TGTGCCTGGAGTGTGGGCGGGGGAGGCTACGAGCAGTACTTC.